The rows below give T cell receptor beta chains drawn from one sample of a study of CD8+CD57+ T cells in acquired aplastic anemia. TCRdb processed the reads anew with MiXCR; each CDR3 protein has one entry. The profile shows about 120,000 distinct CDR3 sequences, over 30% of them singletons. Sequenced: sorted CD4+, CD8+, or CD8+CD57+ T cells (not recorded which) from PBMCs. The receptors stem from a human donor with aplastic anemia. Both conserved end residues are part of each CDR3. D genes are given only for firm matches. Not all rows give a size; the values are once, few, many and, for expanded clones, a class.

.,TRBV7-6,13,TRBJ1-1,.,TGTGCCAGCGGACTTGCCTGGGGTAAGGGAGCTTTCTTT,CASGLAWGKGAFF
.,TRBV14,17,TRBJ2-6,many,TGTGCCAGCAGCCAAGTCATAACCCCGTCTGGGGCCAACGTCCTGACTTTC,CASSQVITPSGANVLTF
.,TRBV30,10,TRBJ2-7,.,TGTGCCTCCGGCTCCTACGAGCAGTACTTC,CASGSYEQYF
.,TRBV6-5,13,TRBJ1-1,.,TGTGCCAGCAGTTACCGGGGGACCACTGAAGCTTTCTTT,CASSYRGTTEAFF
TRBD2,TRBV29-1,13,TRBJ2-3,.,TGCAGCGTTGCGGGGGGTCCCACAGATACGCAGTATTTT,CSVAGGPTDTQYF
.,TRBV19,15,TRBJ2-7,.,TGTGCCAGTAGTATAGGGCTAGGGGTATCCTACGAGCAGTACTTC,CASSIGLGVSYEQYF
TRBD1,TRBV12-3/TRBV12-4,18,TRBJ2-6,many,TGTGCCAGCAGTCCCTTAACCGGGACAGCGGATGGGGCCAACGTCCTGACTTTC,CASSPLTGTADGANVLTF
.,TRBV7-2,14,TRBJ2-5,.,TGTGCCAGCAGCTTAGTGGGGGCGGGAGAGACCCAGTACTTC,CASSLVGAGETQYF
TRBD2,TRBV10-3,16,TRBJ2-1,many,TGTGCCATCACCGATACCACTAGCGGGGGCTACAATGAGCAGTTCTTC,CAITDTTSGGYNEQFF
.,TRBV6-1,15,TRBJ2-7,many,TGTGCCAGCAGGTCCGGGGGCCTTAGCTCCTACGAGCAGTACTTC,CASRSGGLSSYEQYF
.,TRBV14,12,TRBJ1-2,.,TGTGCCAGCAGCCACTCTAACTATGGCTACACCTTC,CASSHSNYGYTF
.,TRBV7-2,13,TRBJ2-7,many,TGTGCCAGCACCATACCTCAGGGAGGCGAGCAGTACTTC,CASTIPQGGEQYF
TRBD1,TRBV5-1,16,TRBJ1-1,many,TGCGCCAGCAGCCCACACGGACAGGGGGCGAACACTGAAGCTTTCTTT,CASSPHGQGANTEAFF
.,TRBV20-1,12,TRBJ2-5,.,TGCAGTGTCACAGGCCGCGAAGAGACCCAGTACTTC,CSVTGREETQYF
TRBD1,TRBV15,16,TRBJ2-7,.,TGTGCCACCAGCAGTCTTCAGACAGGGAGTTCGTACGAGCAGTACTTC,CATSSLQTGSSYEQYF
TRBD1,TRBV9,17,TRBJ2-1,.,TGTGCCAGCAGCGTAGAAGAGGGACAGGTCCGAGGGAATGAGCAGTTCTTC,CASSVEEGQVRGNEQFF
TRBD1,TRBV12-3/TRBV12-4,17,TRBJ1-6,many,TGTGCCAGCAGTTTTCGGACAGGGCGCTCGGGTAATTCACCCCTCCACTTT,CASSFRTGRSGNSPLHF
.,TRBV19,14,TRBJ1-5,many,TGTGCCAGTAGTATTGCGGGGGGAGGGCAGCCCCAGCATTTT,CASSIAGGGQPQHF
.,TRBV5-4,15,TRBJ1-1,many,TGTGCCAGCAGCTTGGGGACGAGCATGAACACTGAAGCTTTCTTT,CASSLGTSMNTEAFF
.,TRBV9,13,TRBJ1-2,many,TGTGCCAGCAGCCTGACGGGGATGAGTGGCTACACCTTC,CASSLTGMSGYTF
.,TRBV3-1,13,TRBJ1-2,many,TGTGCCAGCAGCCAAGGAGATGGATATGGCTACACCTTC,CASSQGDGYGYTF
.,TRBV20-1,12,TRBJ2-2,.,TGCAGTGTCTTTGGGGGAACCGGGGAGCTGTTTTTT,CSVFGGTGELFF
.,TRBV20-1,12,TRBJ2-7,many,TGCAGTGCTAGAGGAAGGGCCTACGAGCAGTACTTC,CSARGRAYEQYF
.,TRBV20-1,14,TRBJ1-2,many,TGCAGTGCTAAGAGTTTTGGGATTCTGACTGGCTACACCTTC,CSAKSFGILTGYTF
.,TRBV11-2,12,TRBJ1-2,many,TGTGCCAGCAGTCGTGCGGGGCTTGGCTACACCTTC,CASSRAGLGYTF
TRBD1,TRBV10-1,12,TRBJ1-1,many,TGCGCCACCTTACAGGGGGCAGGGGGAGCTTTCTTT,CATLQGAGGAFF
.,TRBV7-9,15,TRBJ2-5,many,TGTGCCAGCAGCTTACTATCGGGGCTCCAAGAGACCCAGTACTTC,CASSLLSGLQETQYF
.,TRBV29-1,11,TRBJ2-3,.,TGCAGCTTACTAGCCACAGATACGCAGTATTTT,CSLLATDTQYF
TRBD1,TRBV2,13,TRBJ1-5,once,TGTGCCAGCAGTGGGGACAGGGAACAGCCCCAGCATTTT,CASSGDREQPQHF
TRBD2,TRBV7-6,13,TRBJ2-7,.,TGTGCCAGCAGCGCGGGACTAGGGCGCGAGCAGTACTTC,CASSAGLGREQYF
.,TRBV7-2,13,TRBJ1-5,many,TGTGCCAGCGGGGGGGGGGTCAATCAGCCCCAGCATTTT,CASGGGVNQPQHF
.,TRBV2,14,TRBJ1-5,.,TGTGCCAGCAGTGGAGGGATGGGCGATCAGCCCCAGCATTTT,CASSGGMGDQPQHF
TRBD1,TRBV4-1,16,TRBJ1-2,many,TGCGCCAGCAGCATCAGCCAGGGGGCTGGGGACTATGGCTACACCTTC,CASSISQGAGDYGYTF
.,TRBV5-1,16,TRBJ2-2,few,TGCGCCAGCAGCTTGGAATACAGGGGAGGCACCGGGGAGCTGTTTTTT,CASSLEYRGGTGELFF
.,TRBV19,12,TRBJ2-3,many,TGTGCCAGTAGTATGACGGAGGCTACGCAGTATTTT,CASSMTEATQYF
.,TRBV29-1,13,TRBJ1-1,many,TGCAGCGTTGAGTCCAGGGGACTGACTGAAGCTTTCTTT,CSVESRGLTEAFF
.,TRBV11-3,14,TRBJ1-1,many,TGTGCCAGCAGCTTAGGCCAGAGGGATACTGAAGCTTTCTTT,CASSLGQRDTEAFF
.,TRBV2,13,TRBJ2-5,many,TGTGCCGGTCAAACTAGCTTCGGCGAGACCCAGTACTTC,CAGQTSFGETQYF
.,TRBV7-9,15,TRBJ2-3,many,TGTGCCAGCAGCTTAAATAGCGGATCCCTTCCGGGGCAGTATTTT,CASSLNSGSLPGQYF
.,TRBV10-3,13,TRBJ1-2,.,TGTGCCATCAGTGTTTCCACCGCTTATGGCTACACCTTC,CAISVSTAYGYTF
.,TRBV7-9,14,TRBJ2-7,many,TGTGCCAGCAGTCGCGAGGGGGGTCGCTACGAGCAGTACTTC,CASSREGGRYEQYF
TRBD1,TRBV29-1,14,TRBJ1-2,few,TGCAGTGTTGCCCGAGACAGGGGAGAAGAGGGCTACACCTTC,CSVARDRGEEGYTF
TRBD1,TRBV5-1,15,TRBJ1-1,many,TGCGCCAGCAGCTTGGGTGACAGGGAATCGTCTGAAGCTTTCTTT,CASSLGDRESSEAFF
TRBD1,TRBV20-1,16,TRBJ1-1,.,TGCAGTGCTAGAGATCCCGGCAGGGGGTTTGGCACTGAAGCTTTCTTT,CSARDPGRGFGTEAFF
.,TRBV12-3/TRBV12-4,13,TRBJ1-1,few,TGTGCCAGCATTGTACGCCCAGGGACTGAAGCTTTCTTT,CASIVRPGTEAFF
.,TRBV24-1,11,TRBJ1-1,.,TGTGCCACCGCAGGGGACACTGAAGCTTTCTTT,CATAGDTEAFF
.,TRBV20-1,16,TRBJ2-7,many,TGCAGTGCTAGAGATCTCGTGGCGGGCACACCCTACGAGCAGTACTTC,CSARDLVAGTPYEQYF
.,TRBV2,12,TRBJ2-7,many,TGTGCCAGCAGCTTAGGAGGGGGAGAGCAGTACTTC,CASSLGGGEQYF
TRBD1,TRBV7-9,14,TRBJ1-2,many,TGTGCCAGCAGCGCGACAGGGGGCGGCTATGGCTACACCTTC,CASSATGGGYGYTF
TRBD1,TRBV20-1,16,TRBJ1-6,many,TGCAGTGCTTCGCCTCCAGACAGGGTGGATAATTCACCCCTCCACTTT,CSASPPDRVDNSPLHF
TRBD1,TRBV12-3/TRBV12-4,13,TRBJ1-1,many,TGTGCCAGCAGTTTGACAGGGGCGCCTGAAGCTTTCTTT,CASSLTGAPEAFF
TRBD1,TRBV24-1,16,TRBJ1-2,.,TGTGCCACCAGTGATGGTCGGGACAGGGGCAACTATGGCTACACCTTC,CATSDGRDRGNYGYTF